One and the same sample provided the 17 T cell receptor beta chains below, sequenced in a study of CD8 T cells in ankylosing spondylitis. MiXCR, run by TCRdb on the 5' RACE reads, gives a single entry per CDR3 protein. The table has 300,000 to 350,000 distinct CDR3 sequences, around 21% seen once; the top ten hold roughly 4%. Material: blood, either unsorted or a sorted T cell fraction (not recorded which). The origin of the receptors is a female donor with ankylosing spondylitis or in good health (not recorded which).

This clonotype occurred a few times. The chain recombines TRBV12-3 or TRBV12-4 with TRBJ1-5; D may be TRBD1 (5 bases). With 5 bases removed from V and 6 bases from J, the gap between germline ends came to 20 bases. The CDR3 contains 16 residues. The CDR3 DNA sequence: TGTGCCAGCAGTATCTCCGGGGCCGGGGGGAGTCAGCCCCAGCATTTT. Amino acid sequence: CASSISGAGGSQPQHF.

This clonotype was observed at least ten times. V and J are TRBV11-2 and TRBJ1-5; D gene uncertain. V shed 5 bases and J shed 7 bases, with 12 bases lying between them. This CDR3 has 13 amino acids. Germline CDR1 SGHAT, CDR2 FQNNGV. CDR3 loop: CASSLVAGQPQHF. The CDR3 DNA reads TGTGCCAGCAGCCTGGTAGCAGGACAGCCCCAGCATTTT.

The V call is TRBV29-1, the J call TRBJ2-3; D unclear. This CDR3 comprises 14 residues. Germline V gene data show CDR1 as SQVTM and CDR2 as ANQGSEA. V lost 4 bases and J lost 2, with 13 bases in between. The CDR3 nucleotides are TGCAGCGTTGGACCCCAAGGAGACACAGATACGCAGTATTTT. As protein: CSVGPQGDTDTQYF.

The chain has TRBV7-2 and TRBJ1-1; D remains unclear. The germline gives CDR1 SGHTA, CDR2 FQGNSA. This CDR3 contains 16 residues. Trimming took 1 base from V and 1 from J, leaving 13 bases between them. CDR3 region: CASSLGSGRQNTEAFF. CDR3 nucleotides: TGTGCCAGCAGCTTAGGTTCTGGCAGACAGAACACTGAAGCTTTCTTT.

This clonotype was seen at least ten times. The rearrangement joins TRBV12-3 or TRBV12-4 to TRBJ2-1, with D possibly TRBD2 on 5 matching bases. V was cut by 7 bases and J by 10 bases, with 23 bases left in between. The CDR3 has 15 amino acids. The CDR3 DNA follows: TGTGCCAGCACCCCGGGGAGTCTTAATGCGCGGGAGCAGTTCTTC. It is translated as CASTPGSLNAREQFF.

The chain combines TRBV18 with TRBJ2-7; TRBD2 aligns across 7 bases. The CDR3 contains 14 residues. The J segment lost 4 bases and the V segment lost 3 bases, leaving 6 bases of the junction unmatched. CDR1 is KGHSH and CDR2 is LQKENI in the germline V gene. The CDR3 is CASSPREPRYEQYF. The CDR3, as DNA: TGTGCCAGCTCACCGCGGGAGCCGCGGTACGAGCAGTACTTC. Drawing the rest from reference TRBV18 and TRBJ2-7, the complete variable domain is NAGVMQNPRHLVRRRGQEARLRCSPMKGHSHVYWYRQLPEEGLKFMVYLQKENIIDESGMPKERFSAEFPKEGPSILRIQQVVRGDSAAYFCASSPREPRYEQYFGPGTRLTVT.

The CDR3 DNA follows: TGCAGCGTTGAAGTGCAAACCTCCTACGAGCAGTACTTC. Translation: CSVEVQTSYEQYF. This chain joins TRBV29-1 and TRBJ2-7; D call uncertain. V lost 1 base to trimming and J lost 0 bases, with 7 bases between them. CDR3 length: 13 residues. Germline CDR1 and CDR2: SQVTM and ANQGSEA.

There are a few counts of this clonotype. The chain carries TRBV4-3 and TRBJ1-4; D unresolved. In germline, CDR1 is LGHNA, CDR2 YSLEER. Deletions cut 1 base from V and 6 bases from J, with 6 bases between. This CDR3 has 13 amino acids. CDR3 DNA sequence: TGCGCCAGCAGCCAAGGCGCCCATGAAAAACTGTTTTTT. Its translation: CASSQGAHEKLFF.

The chain has TRBV5-8 and TRBJ1-1; 7 bases match TRBD1. Per the germline V gene, CDR1 is SGHTS and CDR2 is YDEGEE. J was trimmed by 5 bases and V by 5 bases; bases with no gene match: 9. The CDR3 contains 14 residues. The CDR3 bases are TGTGCCAGCAGTTTTGACAGGGCTTTAACTGAAGCTTTCTTT. Protein product: CASSFDRALTEAFF. The variable domain in full, completed from reference TRBV5-8 and TRBJ1-1, reads EAGVTQSPTHLIKTRGQQATLRCSPISGHTSVYWYQQALGLGLQFLLWYDEGEERNRGNFPPRFSGRQFPNYSSELNVNALELEDSALYLCASSFDRALTEAFFGQGTRLTVV.

The chain has TRBV7-6 and TRBJ2-2; D is possibly TRBD1 (6 bases). This CDR3 is 14 amino acids long. The germline V and J ends were trimmed by 4 bases and 7 bases, with 13 bases remaining between them. Germline V gene data show CDR1 as SGHVS and CDR2 as FNYEAQ. The CDR3 nucleotides read TGTGCCAGCAGCTCTTGGCAGGGGAACGGGGAGCTGTTTTTT. Translation gives CASSSWQGNGELFF.

By sample fraction, this clonotype is medium-sized (0.01 to 0.1%). V is TRBV20-1 and J is TRBJ2-3; TRBD2 matches 7 bases. CDR1 DFQATT and CDR2 SNEGSKA come from the germline V gene (reference sequence). The ends lost 5 bases at V and 6 bases at J; junction bases unmatched: 14. The CDR3 loop spans 15 amino acids. CDR3 in DNA: TGCAGTGCTTCCTCCTGGGGGGGGGTCCAGGATACGCAGTATTTT. Translation gives CSASSWGGVQDTQYF.

V usage is TRBV6-2 or TRBV6-3 and J usage is TRBJ1-2, with D maybe TRBD1 (5 bases). Germline V gene lookup returns CDR1 MNHEY and CDR2 SVGEGT. The CDR3 consists of 15 residues. Trimming left V 4 bases short and J 2 bases short, with 14 bases between. The CDR3 here is CASSSQGVLNYGYTF. The CDR3 DNA reads as TGTGCCAGCAGTTCCCAGGGCGTCCTCAACTATGGCTACACCTTC.

Ten or more counts support this clonotype. The gene calls are TRBV29-1 and TRBJ2-4; D is ambiguous. Germline CDR1 and CDR2: SQVTM and ANQGSEA. Trimming took off 6 bases at V and 0 bases at J, with 12 bases between the two ends. The CDR3 sequence is 14 residues long. CDR3 loop: CSVRHALAKNIQYF. The CDR3 DNA sequence: TGCAGCGTCCGACACGCGCTAGCCAAAAACATTCAGTACTTC.

In DNA form, the CDR3 reads TGTGCCATCACGACTAGCGGATACAATGAGCAGTTCTTC. It translates to CAITTSGYNEQFF. The V call is TRBV6-2 or TRBV6-3, the J call TRBJ2-1; 9 nucleotides line up with TRBD2. Per the germline V gene, CDR1 is MNHEY and CDR2 is SVGEGT. This CDR3 has 13 residues. Trimming took 10 bases from V and 4 from J; bases not matched to a gene: 5.

This clonotype has a handful of counts. V and J are TRBV7-2 and TRBJ1-1; 7 nucleotides line up with TRBD1. The trim removed 5 bases at V and 2 bases at J, leaving 8 bases unmatched. This CDR3 is built from 15 residues. In germline, CDR1 is SGHTA, CDR2 FQGNSA. For the CDR3, the DNA is TGTGCCAGCAGCCTTCCGGGACAGCCTAACACTGAAGCTTTCTTT. Translating gives CASSLPGQPNTEAFF.

The V gene is TRBV20-1, the J gene TRBJ1-1, with D tentatively TRBD1 (5 bases). The CDR3 runs to 13 residues. From germline, CDR1 is DFQATT and CDR2 SNEGSKA (reference sequence). Trimming stripped 6 bases from V and 1 base from J, with 12 bases between. CDR3 amino acids: CSAEAGTNTEAFF. The CDR3, as DNA: TGCAGTGCGGAGGCAGGGACGAACACTGAAGCTTTCTTT.

This clonotype was recorded at least ten times. J is TRBJ2-5 and V is TRBV29-1; TRBD1 matches at 7 bases. Trimming removed 7 bases from V and 4 bases from J; junction bases left unmatched: 3. CDR3 length: 11 residues. In germline, CDR1 is SQVTM, CDR2 ANQGSEA. CDR3 DNA sequence: TGCAGCGCCCCAGGGGGAGAGACCCAGTACTTC. Translating gives CSAPGGETQYF.